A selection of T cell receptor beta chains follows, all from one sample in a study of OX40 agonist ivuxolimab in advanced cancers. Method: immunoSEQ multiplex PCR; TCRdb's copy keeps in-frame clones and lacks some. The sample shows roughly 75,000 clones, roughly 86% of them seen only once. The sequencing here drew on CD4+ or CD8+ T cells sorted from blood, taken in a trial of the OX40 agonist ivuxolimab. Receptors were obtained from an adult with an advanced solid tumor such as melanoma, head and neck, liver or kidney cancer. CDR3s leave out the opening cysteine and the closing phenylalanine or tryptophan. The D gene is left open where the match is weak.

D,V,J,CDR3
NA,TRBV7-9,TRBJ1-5,ASSLSLGYSNQPQH
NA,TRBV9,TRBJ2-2,ASSVEVRLGTGELF
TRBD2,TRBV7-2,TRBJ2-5,ASSFGLAGGFEQY
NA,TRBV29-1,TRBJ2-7,SVEGGVSYEQY
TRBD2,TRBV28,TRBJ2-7,ASSFAASGSREQY
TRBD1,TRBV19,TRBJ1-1,ASKTGRNTEAF
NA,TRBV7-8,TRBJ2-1,ASSPYNEQF
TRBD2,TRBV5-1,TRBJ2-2,ASSFGLAGGPGELF
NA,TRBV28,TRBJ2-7,ASTVGASVEQY
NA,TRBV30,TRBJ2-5,AWSAAGKVETQY
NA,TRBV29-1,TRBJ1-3,SVASNGRDDTIY
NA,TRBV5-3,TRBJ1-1,ASSPPNTEAF
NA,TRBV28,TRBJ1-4,ASRAGQPEEKLF
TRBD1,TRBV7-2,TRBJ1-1,ASRGQMNTEAF
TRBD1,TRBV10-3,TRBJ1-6,AITAGGGQGNSPLH
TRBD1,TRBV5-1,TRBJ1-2,ASSTGQGDGYT
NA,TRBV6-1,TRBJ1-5,ASSMGQRNQPQH
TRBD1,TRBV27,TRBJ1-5,ASKPGTVNQPQH
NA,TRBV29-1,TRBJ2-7,SVSGQNYEQY
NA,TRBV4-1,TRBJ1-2,ASSQESRLSIGYT
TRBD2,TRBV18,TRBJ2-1,ASSAGTSGNNEQF
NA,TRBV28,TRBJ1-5,ASSSLAQGASNQPQH
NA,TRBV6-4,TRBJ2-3,ASSPGETDTQY
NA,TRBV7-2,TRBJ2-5,ASSLVLAYQETQY
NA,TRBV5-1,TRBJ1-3,ASSAGTSGNTIY
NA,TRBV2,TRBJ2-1,ASSEMGSGEQF
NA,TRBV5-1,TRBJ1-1,ASSLDRVVNTEAF
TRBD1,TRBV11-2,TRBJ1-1,ASSLVDRGTEAF
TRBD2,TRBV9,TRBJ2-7,ASSAGLAGGFYEQY
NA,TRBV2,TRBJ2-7,ASSDSRLAYEQY
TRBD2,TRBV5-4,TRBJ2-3,ASSLWASGSDTQY
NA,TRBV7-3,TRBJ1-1,ASSLMGSNTEAF
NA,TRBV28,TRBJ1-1,ASSRDSNTEAF
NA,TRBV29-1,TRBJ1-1,SVVERNTEAF
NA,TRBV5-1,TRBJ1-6,ASGLTQGNNSPLH
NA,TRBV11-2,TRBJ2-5,ASSLVPGQGETQY
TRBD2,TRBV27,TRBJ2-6,ASTQRGESSGANVLT
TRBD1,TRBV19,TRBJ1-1,ASGQGTNTEAF
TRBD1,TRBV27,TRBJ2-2,ASSSPGQGSTGELF
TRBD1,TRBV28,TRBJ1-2,ASSGPGTGIGYGYT
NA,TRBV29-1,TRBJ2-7,SVEDGAGSYEQY
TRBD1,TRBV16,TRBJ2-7,ASSQQGAYEQY
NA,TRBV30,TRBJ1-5,AWSVRGNQPQH
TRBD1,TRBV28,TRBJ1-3,ASSSTGDGNTIY
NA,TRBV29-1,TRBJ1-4,SDPSDYGEKLF
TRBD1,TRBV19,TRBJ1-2,ASSRKGTGENYGYT
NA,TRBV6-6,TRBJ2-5,ASSPAYQETQY
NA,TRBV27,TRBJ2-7,ASSRRGRNEQY
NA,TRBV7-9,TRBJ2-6,ASSPGQFSGANVLT
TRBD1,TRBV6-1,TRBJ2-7,ATKDRGALYEQY